This T cell receptor (beta chain) was sequenced for a study of blood T cell repertoires in COVID-19. Across the whole study: COVID-19 samples collected from the United States, Italy and Spain covered acute and convalescent phases. From T cells, B-cell-depleted T cells, or PBMCs came the material, which was cDNA or gDNA.

In the study's own analysis: Amplification with reference gene primers provided the estimates of nucleated cell counts. Measured with immunoSEQ multiplex PCR; TCRdb has only the in-frame clones, and not every one. V and J calls and clone size follow that table, whereas D and trimming were derived from the DNA. The sample lists about 42,000 clones, about nine tenths occurring once. Germline CDR1 is MNHEY and CDR2 is SMNVEV (reference sequence). This CDR3 is built from 14 residues. The V gene lost 5 bases and the J gene lost 9 bases, with 17 bases spanning the gap. Sequenced: peripheral blood. This chain connects TRBV27 to TRBJ2-1; D is possibly TRBD2 (5 bases). The clonotype comes from a man aged 65-85 years with active COVID-19. CDR3 in DNA: TGTGCCAGCAGTGGCAGGACTGCCGGCACTGAGCAGTTCTTC. Translated: CASSGRTAGTEQFF.